This T cell receptor (beta chain) was sequenced during a study of cytomegalovirus exposure and HLA in healthy donors. Turning to the study itself: Clustering assigned 81% of the approximately 370 genotyped donors to the Caucasian-associated ancestry cluster. Overall study findings and caveats: Rates of TCR association differed by HLA locus in a later analysis, with DRB1 highest and HLA-C lowest. TCR sequences were mostly rare, though some public TCRs occurred in many donors.

Germline lookup yields CDR1 SGHAT and CDR2 FQNNGV. This CDR3 has 15 amino acids. V lost 1 base and J 1 base, leaving 8 bases between the germline ends. It was with 60 Vbeta and 13 Jbeta primers that the PCR ran. Authors' data handling: The authors later counted roughly 87 million unique TCR beta chains, 9.5 million to 13 million of them shared. Clones were sequenced by immunoSEQ multiplex PCR, and TCRdb holds only the in-frame ones, with some missing. V, J and clone size are those of that table, while D and trimming were read from the DNA. This table lists approximately 72,000 clones. Worth noting for this clone: Its specificity is not known.

The sequenced material came from PBMCs. The rearrangement uses TRBV11-2 and TRBJ1-3; D unresolved. This receptor was identified in a middle-aged woman in good health and CMV-seropositive. For the CDR3, the DNA is TGTGCCAGCAGCTTAGGAGCACCTTCTGGAAACACCATATATTTT. Amino acid sequence: CASSLGAPSGNTIYF.